Below, 6 T cell receptor beta chains from the same sample are listed, as sequenced in a study of early T cells in non-severe SARS-CoV-2 infection (dated by TCRdb to the early 2020s). The library was built by means of 5' RACE. The reads were generated on a NextSeq 500. TCRdb redid the processing of the public reads, applying fastp at Q25 and MiXCR, and retained in-frame beta chains. Every CDR3 protein is listed once, alongside the most common genes and DNA of its rows. The sample has 75,000 to 100,000 distinct CDR3 sequences on record, 13% to 15% of them singletons. The ten largest account for approximately 7.5% of the sample. The sequencing sample was made of whole blood. The receptors stem from an adult who was a healthcare worker with PCR-confirmed SARS-CoV-2 infection or an uninfected control (not recorded which).

Ten or more counts support this clonotype. The chain is built from TRBV2 and TRBJ2-7, with a tentative D call TRBD2 (5 bases). The CDR3 is made up of 14 amino acids. Germline CDR1 and CDR2: SNHLY and FYNNEI. Trimming stripped 1 base from V and 2 bases from J, with 9 bases between. The CDR3 DNA is TGTGCCAGCAGTGAAGGCGGAGCGGCCTACGAGCAGTACTTC. It specifies CASSEGGAAYEQYF.

This clonotype appeared many times. The rearrangement links TRBV11-2 to TRBJ2-1, with 8 bases that match TRBD2. CDR1 and CDR2 from the germline V gene are SGHAT and FQNNGV. The CDR3 covers 13 residues. V was clipped by 4 bases and J by 7 bases; unmatched bases: 3. CDR3 loop: CASSWGLENEQFF. Here the CDR3 DNA reads TGTGCCAGCAGCTGGGGACTAGAAAATGAGCAGTTCTTC.

This clonotype was detected ten times or more. The rearrangement links TRBV4-1 to TRBJ2-3; no clear D gene. Looked up from germline, CDR1 is MGHRA and CDR2 is YSYEKL. The V end was cut by 0 bases, the J end by 1 base, with 8 bases between. This CDR3 has 15 residues. Here the CDR3 reads CASSQESRGTDTQYF. In DNA form, the CDR3 reads TGCGCCAGCAGCCAAGAATCTAGGGGCACAGATACGCAGTATTTT.

This clonotype has a handful of counts. The gene calls are TRBV5-1 and TRBJ2-5, with 10 bases matching TRBD2. Trimming cost V 5 bases and J 2 bases; bases outside gene matches: 9. In germline, CDR1 is SGHRS, CDR2 YFSETQ. The CDR3 consists of 16 residues. The CDR3 region is CASSKREGTPQETQYF. CDR3 sequence (DNA): TGCGCCAGCAGTAAGCGGGAGGGAACTCCACAAGAGACCCAGTACTTC.

This clonotype was counted only a few times. The chain combines TRBV27 with TRBJ2-7, with D tentatively TRBD2 (5 bases). The CDR3 is 14 amino acids. V shed 4 bases and J shed 5 bases, with 15 bases lying between them. The germline CDR1 and CDR2 sequences are MNHEY and SMNVEV (reference sequence). CDR3 residues: CASSWAWESDEQYF. CDR3 sequence (DNA): TGTGCCAGCAGTTGGGCATGGGAGAGCGACGAGCAGTACTTC.

The rearrangement uses TRBV6-1 and TRBJ2-7; 9 bases fit TRBD2. The trim removed 4 bases at V and 2 bases at J, leaving 15 bases unmatched. Per the germline V gene, CDR1 is MNHNS and CDR2 is SASEGT. This CDR3 comprises 18 residues. CDR3 residues: CASSGRQFLAGRAYEQYF. The CDR3 region has the DNA TGTGCCAGCAGTGGACGCCAATTCCTAGCGGGAAGAGCCTACGAGCAGTACTTC.